These T cell receptor beta chains were read from a single sample in a study of CD8 T cells in ankylosing spondylitis. TCRdb used MiXCR to reprocess the 5' RACE reads, holding one entry per CDR3 protein. The sample holds about 360,000 distinct CDR3 sequences; roughly 15% are singletons and the top ten take about 1%. Sequencing was performed on blood, either unsorted or a sorted T cell fraction (not recorded which). The source is a male donor with ankylosing spondylitis or in good health (not recorded which). CDR3s include the opening cysteine and the closing phenylalanine or tryptophan. A D gene is named only where the DNA matches it firmly. Size is omitted from some rows. Given values are once, few, many or a class for expanded clones.

J gene	clone size	D gene	V gene	CDR3 DNA	CDR3 protein
TRBJ2-3	-	-	TRBV12-3/TRBV12-4	TGTGCCAGCAGTTCGCCCCCCCCAGATACGCAGTATTTT	CASSSPPPDTQYF
TRBJ2-1	many	-	TRBV6-1	TGTGCCAGCAGTGGTCGAACTAGGGATGAGCAGTTCTTC	CASSGRTRDEQFF
TRBJ2-5	-	TRBD2	TRBV3-1	TGTGCCAGCAGCCAGAGCCGGGGACTAAGAGGGGAGACCCAGTACTTC	CASSQSRGLRGETQYF
TRBJ1-1	-	TRBD1	TRBV5-1	TGCGCCAGCAGCACCGGACAGGGGATGAACACTGAAGCTTTCTTT	CASSTGQGMNTEAFF
TRBJ2-7	-	-	TRBV20-1	TGCAGTGCTATGGAGGGTATCGCCTACGAGCAGTACTTC	CSAMEGIAYEQYF
TRBJ2-1	-	-	TRBV12-3/TRBV12-4	TGTGCCAGCAGTGGGGGGGCGGGAGCCTACAATGAGCAGTTCTTC	CASSGGAGAYNEQFF
TRBJ2-3	-	-	TRBV18	TGTGCCAGCTCACGGGCAGGGCCGCCCACAGATACGCAGTATTTT	CASSRAGPPTDTQYF
TRBJ2-7	-	-	TRBV10-3	TGTGCCGTCGTAGGGGTAAAGGGAACGACCTACGAGCAGTACTTC	CAVVGVKGTTYEQYF
TRBJ1-6	many	-	TRBV12-3/TRBV12-4	TGTGCCAGCAGTTTAGGGGCCAATTCACCCCTCCACTTT	CASSLGANSPLHF
TRBJ2-1	-	-	TRBV10-1	TGCGCCAGCAGTGAAGGTAGGAGTGAGCAGTTCTTC	CASSEGRSEQFF
TRBJ2-3	few	-	TRBV30	TGTGCCTGGAGTGTATTAAGTGGGACGCAGTATTTT	CAWSVLSGTQYF
TRBJ2-6	-	-	TRBV5-1	TGCGCCAGCAGCTTGGACAGGCCCTCTGGGGCCAACGTCCTGACTTTC	CASSLDRPSGANVLTF
TRBJ1-3	-	-	TRBV12-3/TRBV12-4	TGTGCCAGCAGGGGGGGTGGAAACACCATATATTTT	CASRGGGNTIYF
TRBJ2-1	few	TRBD2	TRBV27	TGTGGGACGAGCGGGATTAACAATGAGCAGTTCTTC	CGTSGINNEQFF
TRBJ2-7	-	TRBD1	TRBV20-1	TGCAGTGCTGGACCGGGACAGAGCTACGAGCAGTACTTC	CSAGPGQSYEQYF
TRBJ2-1	many	TRBD2	TRBV20-1	TGCAGTGCTCATTCACGGAGCGGGGAGGGTTACAATGAGCAGTTCTTC	CSAHSRSGEGYNEQFF
TRBJ2-5	few	TRBD2	TRBV4-1	TGCGCCAGCAGCCCCTCGGGAAGCGGGGGAAAGGTTGAAGAGACCCAGTACTTC	CASSPSGSGGKVEETQYF
TRBJ2-3	-	-	TRBV3-1	TGTGCCAGCAGCCCGCGGGGTGATGGAGATACGCAGTATTTT	CASSPRGDGDTQYF
TRBJ2-6	-	-	TRBV11-2	TGTGCCAGCAGCTTAGACCTCTCTGGGGCCAACGTCCTGACTTTC	CASSLDLSGANVLTF
TRBJ2-7	-	TRBD1	TRBV5-1	TGCGCCAGCAGCTTGGATCCGGGACAGGGATCCTACGAGCAGTACTTC	CASSLDPGQGSYEQYF
TRBJ2-3	-	TRBD2	TRBV7-2	TGTGCCAGCAGCACCCATAGCGGGAGGGATACGCAGTATTTT	CASSTHSGRDTQYF
TRBJ2-3	few	-	TRBV30	TGTGCCTGGAGTTTGGGGGCGGGAGAAGCAGATACGCAGTATTTT	CAWSLGAGEADTQYF
TRBJ2-5	-	-	TRBV5-6	TGTGCCAGCAGCACGGCAGAGACCCAGTACTTC	CASSTAETQYF
TRBJ1-1	many	TRBD1	TRBV5-1	TGCGCCAGCAGACAGGGGGTCGAAGCTTTCTTT	CASRQGVEAFF
TRBJ2-5	-	-	TRBV4-1	TGCGCCAGCAGCCAAGATCCAACCGGACGAAAAGAGACCCAGTACTTC	CASSQDPTGRKETQYF
TRBJ2-7	-	-	TRBV12-3/TRBV12-4	TGTGCCAGCAGTTTACTCGCCCCAACGAGGGGCCACGAGCAGTACTTC	CASSLLAPTRGHEQYF
TRBJ1-2	-	TRBD1	TRBV3-1	TGTGCCAGCAGACCAAGTGGAAACAGGGGTTCTGGCTATGGCTACACCTTC	CASRPSGNRGSGYGYTF
TRBJ2-4	-	TRBD2	TRBV6-1	TGTGCCAGCAGGTCGCCCGGGGGGGCCAAAAACATTCAGTACTTC	CASRSPGGAKNIQYF
TRBJ1-5	-	-	TRBV12-3/TRBV12-4	TGTGCCAGTACTGGGGGGGCCGGGGCAAATCAGCCCCAGCATTTT	CASTGGAGANQPQHF
TRBJ2-2	many	-	TRBV9	TGTGCCAGCAGCGTGCGTCGGTCGAGCACCGGGGAGCTGTTTTTT	CASSVRRSSTGELFF
TRBJ2-3	-	-	TRBV27	TGTGCCAGCAGTCAGCTAGATACGCAGTATTTT	CASSQLDTQYF
TRBJ2-7	many	-	TRBV27	TGTGCCAGCAGTCCTCAGACACCTTCCTACGAGCAGTACTTC	CASSPQTPSYEQYF
TRBJ2-2	-	TRBD2	TRBV7-9	TGTGCCAGCAGCCCAGGAGCGGGGATCGCCGGGGAGCTGTTTTTT	CASSPGAGIAGELFF
TRBJ2-3	once	TRBD1	TRBV18	TGTGCCAGCTCACCACAGACAGGGGCCGTCCCAGATACGCAGTATTTT	CASSPQTGAVPDTQYF
TRBJ1-1	-	-	TRBV5-1	TGCGCCAGCAGCTTGGAACGGATAGGGAACACTGAAGCTTTCTTT	CASSLERIGNTEAFF
TRBJ2-3	-	-	TRBV5-1	TGCGCCAGCAGCTTGGAAACGGTTCACACAGATACGCAGTATTTT	CASSLETVHTDTQYF
TRBJ2-7	-	-	TRBV7-8	TGTGCCAGCAGCTTAGAAAGGGCGGAGCAGTACTTC	CASSLERAEQYF
TRBJ1-2	-	TRBD1	TRBV12-3/TRBV12-4	TGTGCCAGCAGTTTATCAGCAGGGGGTTTCTATGGCTACACCTTC	CASSLSAGGFYGYTF
TRBJ2-5	-	-	TRBV20-1	TGCAGTGTGTCGGTTCAAGAGACCCAGTACTTC	CSVSVQETQYF
TRBJ1-1	-	-	TRBV30	TGTGCCTGGGTCGTTAGGGGGGCCACTGAAGCTTTCTTT	CAWVVRGATEAFF
TRBJ1-1	-	-	TRBV7-9	TGTGCCAGCAGGGCGGACCTGGTGTACACTGAAGCTTTCTTT	CASRADLVYTEAFF
TRBJ1-1	few	-	TRBV20-1	TGCAGTGCTAGGAGGGGAGACACTGAAGCTTTCTTT	CSARRGDTEAFF
TRBJ2-2	many	-	TRBV20-1	TGCAGTGCTAACAGGGGGGGGGCCGGGGAGCTGTTTTTT	CSANRGGAGELFF
TRBJ2-1	-	TRBD2	TRBV9	TGTGCCAGCAGCGTTTTCGGAGCTAGCGGGAGCGGCGAGCAGTTCTTC	CASSVFGASGSGEQFF
TRBJ2-3	-	-	TRBV7-9	TGTGCCAGCAGCCTATCTGCGGCTGATACGCAGTATTTT	CASSLSAADTQYF
TRBJ2-3	-	-	TRBV11-2	TGTGCCAGCAGCCCGGGGGCCTTCACAGATACGCAGTATTTT	CASSPGAFTDTQYF
TRBJ1-5	-	TRBD1	TRBV6-1	TGTGCCAGCAGGGACCGACAGGGGAGGCAGCCCCAGCATTTT	CASRDRQGRQPQHF
TRBJ2-2	-	-	TRBV9	TGTGCCAGCAGCGCGACGAACACCGGGGAGCTGTTTTTT	CASSATNTGELFF